These T cell receptor beta chains were read from a single sample in a study of blood T cell repertoires in COVID-19. Repertoires were generated with immunoSEQ multiplex PCR, while TCRdb's copy carries only in-frame clones and drops some. This sample has about 190,000 clones; approximately 88% occur once, and the top ten carry about 3.9%. The sequencing sample was made of peripheral blood. These receptors were obtained from a woman under 40 with acute or convalescent COVID-19. Both conserved end residues are part of each CDR3. Fields, in order: J gene, D gene, clone size, V gene, CDR3 DNA, CDR3 protein. D genes are given only for firm matches. Clone size appears in some rows only: once, few, many, or a class for an expanded clone.

TRBJ1-1 | . | . | TRBV30 | TGTGCCTGGAGTGTACAGAGGAACACTGAAGCTTTCTTT | CAWSVQRNTEAFF
TRBJ2-1 | TRBD2 | . | TRBV7-9 | TGTGCCAGCAGCTTAGTTCTAGCGGCCTCCTACAATGAGCAGTTCTTC | CASSLVLAASYNEQFF
TRBJ2-6 | . | . | TRBV21-1 | TGTGCCAGCAGGCCCTATAGACAGACCCCTAGCTCTGGGGCCAACGTCCTGACTTTC | CASRPYRQTPSSGANVLTF
TRBJ2-3 | TRBD2 | . | TRBV5-1 | TGCGCCAGCAAGGTCGGTAGCGGGATTCCAGATACGCAGTATTTT | CASKVGSGIPDTQYF
TRBJ2-5 | . | few | TRBV20-1 | TGCAGTGCTATACCCGCTAAGACCCAGTACTTC | CSAIPAKTQYF
TRBJ2-1 | . | . | TRBV24-1 | TGTGCCACCGGGACTTTATACAATGAGCAGTTCTTC | CATGTLYNEQFF
TRBJ1-5 | . | once | TRBV27 | TGTGCCAGCAGTTTACGGGGCAGGGGTCAGCCCCAGCATTTT | CASSLRGRGQPQHF
TRBJ2-7 | . | . | TRBV11-3 | TGTGCCAGCAGCATACAGGGGGGGCATTACGAGCAGTACTTC | CASSIQGGHYEQYF
TRBJ2-2 | . | . | TRBV11-2 | TGTGCCAGCAGCTTCACCCCCCGGGGAGTCATCACCGGGGAGCTGTTTTTT | CASSFTPRGVITGELFF
TRBJ2-6 | . | . | TRBV28 | TGTGCCAGCAGTTTCTCCGGGGCTGGGGCCAACGTCCTGACTTTC | CASSFSGAGANVLTF
TRBJ1-1 | . | . | TRBV12-3/TRBV12-4 | TGTGCCAGCAGTCTACAAAGCGGGACTGAAGCTTTCTTT | CASSLQSGTEAFF
TRBJ2-1 | . | . | TRBV7-9 | TGTGCCACCCGGGGGGCCTCCTGGGAGCAGTTCTTC | CATRGASWEQFF
TRBJ1-3 | . | few | TRBV28 | TGTGCCAGCAAGGGTTGGACAACCTCTGGAAACACCATATATTTT | CASKGWTTSGNTIYF
TRBJ2-5 | TRBD2 | . | TRBV27 | TGTGCCAGCAGTTTACTGGGACTAGGAGGAGAGACCCAGTACTTC | CASSLLGLGGETQYF
TRBJ2-5 | TRBD1 | . | TRBV5-4 | TGTGCCAGCAGCTTGGGACAGGGGCAAGAGACCCAGTACTTC | CASSLGQGQETQYF
TRBJ1-2 | . | . | TRBV30 | TGTGCCTGGGTGGCGGGCGGAACCTATGGCTACACCTTC | CAWVAGGTYGYTF
TRBJ2-1 | . | . | TRBV7-9 | TGTGCCAGCAGCGGCGGGATCCCCTACAATGAGCAGTTCTTC | CASSGGIPYNEQFF
TRBJ1-2 | . | . | TRBV3-1/TRBV3-2 | TGTGCCAGCAGCCAATCCGGTTCCCTCTCGATAGCTAACTATGGCTACACCTTC | CASSQSGSLSIANYGYTF
TRBJ2-2 | . | . | TRBV5-4 | TGTGCCAGCAGTACGGACTTTCTTGGTTCCGGGGAGCTGTTTTTT | CASSTDFLGSGELFF
TRBJ2-7 | . | . | TRBV27 | TGTGCCAGCATCGGCGAGCAGTACTTC | CASIGEQYF
TRBJ1-6 | . | . | TRBV28 | TGTGCCAGCAGACGATCACAGGGAAATAATTCACCCCTCCACTTT | CASRRSQGNNSPLHF
TRBJ1-2 | TRBD1 | . | TRBV4-2 | TGTGCCAGCAGCCAACGGACAGGGGGCGATCCTTTAGGCTACACCTTC | CASSQRTGGDPLGYTF
TRBJ2-1 | TRBD2 | once | TRBV11-2 | TGTGCCAGCAGCCCCAGTCCTAGCGGGAGTTATCCAAATGAGCAGTTCTTC | CASSPSPSGSYPNEQFF
TRBJ1-1 | . | few | TRBV5-5 | TGTGCCAGCAGCTTATCGGGACAGAACACTGAAGCTTTCTTT | CASSLSGQNTEAFF
TRBJ2-3 | TRBD2 | . | TRBV11-2 | TGTGCCAGCAGCCTACTAGCGGGAGGGGTTGCAGATACGCAGTATTTT | CASSLLAGGVADTQYF